This T cell receptor (beta chain) originates from a study of T-cell reconstitution after alpha-beta-depleted transplantation in children. Study-level points and caveats: It was reported that alpha-beta T cells came from several hundred expanded graft clones (about two months after transplant). From surviving recipient T cells and thymic progenitors came the high day-60 TCRbeta diversity observed in some patients. The main origin of T-cell counts and diversity one year after transplant was newly produced T cells.

This clonotype has more than one count but fewer than ten. Its antigen is unknown. Construction of the TCRbeta library involved unique molecular identifiers. TCRdb passed the PCR reads through MiXCR, listing each CDR3 protein once. The repertoire holds some 110,000 distinct CDR3 sequences, with 10% as singletons. Sequencing was performed on PBMCs, taken before TCRalphabeta/CD19-depleted stem cell transplant. This sequence originates from a boy aged 2 to 10 with acute lymphoblastic leukemia, due to receive a stem cell transplant.

This CDR3 is CASSLAGIAGGFNEQFF. Written as DNA, the CDR3 is TGCGCCAGCAGCTTGGCCGGAATAGCGGGAGGCTTCAATGAGCAGTTCTTC. The chain combines TRBV5-1 with TRBJ2-1, with 10 bases that match TRBD2. The CDR3 covers 17 residues. V trimming: 0 bases; J trimming: 6 bases; junction bases outside the gene matches: 9. Germline values: CDR1 SGHRS, CDR2 YFSETQ.